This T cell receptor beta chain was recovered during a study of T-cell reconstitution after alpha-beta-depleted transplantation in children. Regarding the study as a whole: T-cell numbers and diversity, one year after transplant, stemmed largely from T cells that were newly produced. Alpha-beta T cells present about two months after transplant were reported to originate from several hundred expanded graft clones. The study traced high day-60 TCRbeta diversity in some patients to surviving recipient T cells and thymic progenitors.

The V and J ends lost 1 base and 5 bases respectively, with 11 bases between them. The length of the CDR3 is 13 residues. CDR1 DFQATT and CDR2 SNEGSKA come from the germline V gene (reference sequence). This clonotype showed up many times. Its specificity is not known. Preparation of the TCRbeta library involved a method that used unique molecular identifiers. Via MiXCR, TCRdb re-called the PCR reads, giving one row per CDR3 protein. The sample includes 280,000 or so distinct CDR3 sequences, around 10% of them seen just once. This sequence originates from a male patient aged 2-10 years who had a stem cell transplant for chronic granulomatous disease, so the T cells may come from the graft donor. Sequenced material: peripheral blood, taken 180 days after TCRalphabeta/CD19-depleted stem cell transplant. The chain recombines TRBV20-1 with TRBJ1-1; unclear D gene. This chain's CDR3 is CSARGPTDTEAFF. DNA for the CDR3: TGCAGTGCTAGAGGGCCCACAGATACTGAAGCTTTCTTT.